The 2 T cell receptor beta chains presented below share a single source sample, sequenced in a study of blood T cell repertoires in COVID-19. Method: immunoSEQ multiplex PCR; TCRdb's copy keeps in-frame clones and lacks some. The profile covers 250,000 to 300,000 clones, with about 87% appearing a single time and roughly a tenth taken by the ten largest. Material for sequencing was peripheral blood. Receptor source: a woman in her seventies with COVID-19, enrolled during active disease.

V is TRBV6-5 and J is TRBJ2-7, with 7 bases lining up with TRBD1. Germline V lookup: CDR1 MNHEY, CDR2 SVGAGI. There are 11 residues in the CDR3. Germline trimming cut 9 bases from V and 7 bases from J; bases unmatched to any gene: 6. CDR3 nucleotides: TGTGCCAGTGAGAGGGGGCGAGAGCAGTACTTC. It specifies CASERGREQYF.

A single count supports this clone. The CDR3 sequence: CAVGTGNEKLFF. In DNA, the CDR3 is TGTGCCGTCGGGACAGGGAATGAAAAACTGTTTTTT. This chain uses TRBV10-3 with TRBJ1-4; TRBD1 matches at 9 bases. This CDR3 comprises 12 residues. Germline assignment: CDR1 ENHRY and CDR2 SYGVKD. Trimming at V came to 11 bases and at J to 5 bases, leaving 3 bases not matched to a gene.